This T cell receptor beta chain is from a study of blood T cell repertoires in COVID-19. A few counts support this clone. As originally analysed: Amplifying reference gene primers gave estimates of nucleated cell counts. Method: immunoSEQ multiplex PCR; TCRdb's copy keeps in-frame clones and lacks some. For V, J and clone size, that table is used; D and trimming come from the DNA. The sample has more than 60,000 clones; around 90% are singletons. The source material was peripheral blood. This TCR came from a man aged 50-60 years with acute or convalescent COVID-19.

CDR3 residues: CASSPRGTGTGGYTF. For the CDR3, the DNA is TGTGCCAGCAGCCCCAGAGGGACAGGGACGGGAGGCTACACCTTC. This chain connects TRBV14 to TRBJ1-2, with 9 positions matching TRBD1. The CDR3 loop spans 15 amino acids. Unmatched junction bases numbered 11, after V lost 4 bases and J lost 8 bases. The germline V gene encodes CDR1 SGHDN and CDR2 FVKESK.